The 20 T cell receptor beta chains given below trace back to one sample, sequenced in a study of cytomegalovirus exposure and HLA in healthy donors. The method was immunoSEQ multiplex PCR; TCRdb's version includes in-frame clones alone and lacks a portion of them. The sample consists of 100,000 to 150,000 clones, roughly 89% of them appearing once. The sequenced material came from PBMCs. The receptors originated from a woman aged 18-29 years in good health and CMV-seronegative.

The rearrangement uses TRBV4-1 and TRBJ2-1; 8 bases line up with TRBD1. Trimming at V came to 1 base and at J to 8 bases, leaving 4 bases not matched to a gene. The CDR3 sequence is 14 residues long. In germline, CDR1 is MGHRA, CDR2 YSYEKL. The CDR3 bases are TGCGCCAGCAGCCAAGGGACAGGGATCGATGAGCAGTTCTTC. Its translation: CASSQGTGIDEQFF.

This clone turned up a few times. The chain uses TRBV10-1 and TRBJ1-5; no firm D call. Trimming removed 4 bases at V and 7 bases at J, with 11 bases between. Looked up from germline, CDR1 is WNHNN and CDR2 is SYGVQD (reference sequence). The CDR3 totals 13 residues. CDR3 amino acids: CASSGGLGQPQHF. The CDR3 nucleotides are TGCGCCAGCAGTGGAGGTTTAGGACAGCCCCAGCATTTT.

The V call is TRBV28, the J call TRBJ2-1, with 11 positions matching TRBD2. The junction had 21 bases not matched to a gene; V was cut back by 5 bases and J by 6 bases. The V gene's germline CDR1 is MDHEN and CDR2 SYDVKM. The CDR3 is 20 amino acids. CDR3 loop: CASSDPTSGVKIGGSNEQFF. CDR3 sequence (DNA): TGTGCCAGCAGTGACCCGACTAGCGGGGTTAAAATAGGGGGATCCAATGAGCAGTTCTTC.

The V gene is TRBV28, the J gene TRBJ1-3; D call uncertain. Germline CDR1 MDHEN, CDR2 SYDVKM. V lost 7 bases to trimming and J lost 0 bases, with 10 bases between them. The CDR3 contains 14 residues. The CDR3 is CASTTGASGNTIYF. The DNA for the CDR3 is TGTGCCAGCACTACGGGAGCCTCTGGAAACACCATATATTTT.

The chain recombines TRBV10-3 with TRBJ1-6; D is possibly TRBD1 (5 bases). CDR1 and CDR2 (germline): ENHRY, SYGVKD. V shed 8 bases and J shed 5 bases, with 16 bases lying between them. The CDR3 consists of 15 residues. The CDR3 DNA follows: TGTGCCATCCGCGAGACGGGACTTGATAATTCACCCCTCCACTTT. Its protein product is CAIRETGLDNSPLHF.

CDR3 coding DNA: TGTGCCAGCAGCACGAACAGCCAAAGTGGCTACACCTTC. Translated: CASSTNSQSGYTF. V is TRBV11-2 and J is TRBJ1-2, with unresolved D. The V gene's germline CDR1 is SGHAT and CDR2 FQNNGV. The CDR3 is 13 residues long. V lost 5 bases to trimming and J lost 7 bases, with 14 bases between them.

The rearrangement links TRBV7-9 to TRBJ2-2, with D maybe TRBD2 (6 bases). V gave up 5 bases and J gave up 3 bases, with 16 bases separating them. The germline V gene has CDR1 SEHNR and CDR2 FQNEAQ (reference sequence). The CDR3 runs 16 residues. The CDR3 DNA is TGTGCCAGCAGCACCCGCTCGCGGGGCCACACCGGGGAGCTGTTTTTT. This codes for CASSTRSRGHTGELFF. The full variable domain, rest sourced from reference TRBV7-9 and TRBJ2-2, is DTGVSQNPRHKITKRGQNVTFRCDPISEHNRLYWYRQTLGQGPEFLTYFQNEAQLEKSRLLSDRFSAERPKGSFSTLEIQRTEQGDSAMYLCASSTRSRGHTGELFFGEGSRLTVL.

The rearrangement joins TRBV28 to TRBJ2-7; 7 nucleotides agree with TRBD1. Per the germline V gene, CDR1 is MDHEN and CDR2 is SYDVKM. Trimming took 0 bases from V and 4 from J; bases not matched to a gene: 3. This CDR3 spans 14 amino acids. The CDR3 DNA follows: TGTGCCAGCAGTTTATGGACAGGGCCTTACGAGCAGTACTTC. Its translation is CASSLWTGPYEQYF.

CDR3 region: CASSFGGRARNEQFF. The CDR3 DNA is TGTGCCAGTAGTTTTGGCGGGAGGGCGAGGAATGAGCAGTTCTTC. The V call is TRBV19, the J call TRBJ2-1; 9 bases agree with TRBD2. The ends lost 5 bases at V and 7 bases at J; junction bases unmatched: 9. CDR3 length equals 15 residues. Germline CDR1 and CDR2: LNHDA and SQIVND (reference sequence).

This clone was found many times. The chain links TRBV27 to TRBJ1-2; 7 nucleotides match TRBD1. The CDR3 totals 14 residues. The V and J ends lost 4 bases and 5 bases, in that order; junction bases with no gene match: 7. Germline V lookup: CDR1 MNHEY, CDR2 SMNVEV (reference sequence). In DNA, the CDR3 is TGTGCCAGCAGTTCAACAGGGGCGCGGTATGGCTACACCTTC. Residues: CASSSTGARYGYTF.

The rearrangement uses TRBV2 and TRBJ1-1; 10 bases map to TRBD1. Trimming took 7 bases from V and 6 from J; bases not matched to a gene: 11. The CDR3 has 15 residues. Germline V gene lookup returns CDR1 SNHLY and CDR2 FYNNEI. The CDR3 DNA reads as TGTGCCAGCACGGTGCAGGGGGGGACAGGGGCTGAAGCTTTCTTT. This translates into CASTVQGGTGAEAFF. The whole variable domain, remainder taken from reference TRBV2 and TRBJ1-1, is EPEVTQTPSHQVTQMGQEVILRCVPISNHLYFYWYRQILGQKVEFLVSFYNNEISEKSEIFDDQFSVERPDGSNFTLKIRSTKLEDSAMYFCASTVQGGTGAEAFFGQGTRLTVV.

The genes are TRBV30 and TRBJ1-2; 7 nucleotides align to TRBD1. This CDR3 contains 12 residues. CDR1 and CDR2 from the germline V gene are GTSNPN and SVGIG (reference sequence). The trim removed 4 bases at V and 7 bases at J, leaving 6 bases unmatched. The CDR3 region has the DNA TGTGCCTGGAACAGGGGAGTGGGTGGCTACACCTTC. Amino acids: CAWNRGVGGYTF.

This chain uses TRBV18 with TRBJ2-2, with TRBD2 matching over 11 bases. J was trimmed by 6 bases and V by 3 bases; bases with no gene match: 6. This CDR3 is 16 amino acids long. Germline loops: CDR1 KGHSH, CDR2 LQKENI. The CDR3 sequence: CASSPGTSGLAGELFF. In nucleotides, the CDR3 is TGTGCCAGCTCACCCGGGACTAGCGGTCTGGCCGGGGAGCTGTTTTTT.

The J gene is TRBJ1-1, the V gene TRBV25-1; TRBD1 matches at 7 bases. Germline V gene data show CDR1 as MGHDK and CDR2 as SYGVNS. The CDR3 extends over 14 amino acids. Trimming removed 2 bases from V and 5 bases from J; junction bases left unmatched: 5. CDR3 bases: TGTGCCAGCAGTGAAAGTCCCAGGGGGACTGAAGCTTTCTTT. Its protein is CASSESPRGTEAFF.

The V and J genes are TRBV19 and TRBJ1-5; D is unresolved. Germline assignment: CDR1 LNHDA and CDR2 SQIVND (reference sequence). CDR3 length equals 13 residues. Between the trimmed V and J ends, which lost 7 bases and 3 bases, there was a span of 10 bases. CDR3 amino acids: CASNSRSNQPQHF. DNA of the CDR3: TGTGCCAGTAACAGCAGATCCAATCAGCCCCAGCATTTT.

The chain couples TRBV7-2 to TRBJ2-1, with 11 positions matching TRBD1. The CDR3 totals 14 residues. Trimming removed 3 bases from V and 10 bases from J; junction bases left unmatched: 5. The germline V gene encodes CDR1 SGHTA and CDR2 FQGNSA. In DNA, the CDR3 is TGTGCCAGCAGCTTGGGACAGGGGGAAGGGGAGCAGTTCTTC. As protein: CASSLGQGEGEQFF.

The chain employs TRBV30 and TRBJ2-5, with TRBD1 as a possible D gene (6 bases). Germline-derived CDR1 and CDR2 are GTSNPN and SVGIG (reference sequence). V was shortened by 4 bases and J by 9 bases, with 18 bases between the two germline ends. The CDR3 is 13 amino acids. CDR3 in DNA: TGTGCCTGGACTCTCGGGCGTACAGGGCCCCAGTACTTC. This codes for CAWTLGRTGPQYF.

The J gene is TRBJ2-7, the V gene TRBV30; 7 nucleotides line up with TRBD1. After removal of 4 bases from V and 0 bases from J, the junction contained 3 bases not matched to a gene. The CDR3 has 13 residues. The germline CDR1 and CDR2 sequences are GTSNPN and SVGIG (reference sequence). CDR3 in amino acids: CAWTRDSSYEQYF. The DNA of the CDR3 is TGTGCCTGGACTAGGGACAGCTCCTACGAGCAGTACTTC.

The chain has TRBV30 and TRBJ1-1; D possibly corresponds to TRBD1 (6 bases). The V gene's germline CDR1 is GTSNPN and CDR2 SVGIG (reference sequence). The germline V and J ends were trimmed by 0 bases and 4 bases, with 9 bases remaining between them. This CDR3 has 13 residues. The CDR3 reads CAWSVRGGTEAFF. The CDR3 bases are TGTGCCTGGAGTGTACGAGGGGGCACTGAAGCTTTCTTT.

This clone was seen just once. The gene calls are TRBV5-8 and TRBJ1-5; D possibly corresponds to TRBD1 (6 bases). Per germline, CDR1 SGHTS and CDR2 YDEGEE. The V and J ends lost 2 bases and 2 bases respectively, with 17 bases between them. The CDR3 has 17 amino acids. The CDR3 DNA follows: TGTGCCAGCAGCTTTCCGGGAGGGTGGGGGCGCAATCAGCCCCAGCATTTT. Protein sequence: CASSFPGGWGRNQPQHF.